This T cell receptor (beta chain) was recorded in a study of blood T cell repertoires in COVID-19. TCRdb's copy holds only in-frame clones and misses some; the assay was immunoSEQ multiplex PCR. The sample includes about 100,000 clones, around 80% seen only once; the top ten take around 9%. CDR1 is MDHEN and CDR2 is SYDVKM in the germline V gene. This CDR3 is 13 amino acids long. V was trimmed by 6 bases and J by 4 bases, leaving 7 bases between them. Input material: peripheral blood. The chain combines TRBV28 with TRBJ1-6; the D is unclear. This clonotype originated in a middle-aged man who had recovered from COVID-19. The CDR3 loop reads CASSPPYNSPLHF. The CDR3 coding sequence is TGTGCCAGCAGCCCCCCATATAATTCACCCCTCCACTTT.